This T cell receptor beta chain came from a study of control samples from healthy donors and cancer patients. Germline CDR1 is LGHNA and CDR2 is YNFKEQ. Trimming removed 0 bases from V and 6 bases from J, with 9 bases in between. This CDR3 spans 14 amino acids. Sequenced by immunoSEQ multiplex PCR; TCRdb stores in-frame clones only, minus some. The repertoire holds 110,000 to 150,000 clones, with about nine tenths as singletons. The rearrangement joins TRBV4-2 to TRBJ1-5, with D possibly TRBD1 on 5 matching bases. The sequencing input was blood. The receptor was isolated from a young man in good health. The CDR3 bases are TGTGCCAGCAGCCAAGAAACAGGACCTCAGCCCCAGCATTTT. It translates to CASSQETGPQPQHF.